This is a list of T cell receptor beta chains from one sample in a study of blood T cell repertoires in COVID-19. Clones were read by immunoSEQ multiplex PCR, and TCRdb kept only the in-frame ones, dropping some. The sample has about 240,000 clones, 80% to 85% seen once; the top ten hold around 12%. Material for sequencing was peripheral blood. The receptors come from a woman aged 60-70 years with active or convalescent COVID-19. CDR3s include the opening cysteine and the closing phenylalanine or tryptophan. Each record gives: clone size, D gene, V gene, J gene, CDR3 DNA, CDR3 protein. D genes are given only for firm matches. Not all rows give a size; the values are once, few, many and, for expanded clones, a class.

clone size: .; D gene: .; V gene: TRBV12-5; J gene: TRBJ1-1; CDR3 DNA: TGTGCTAGTGGTGAGCAATCGGGCACTGAAGCTTTCTTT; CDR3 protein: CASGEQSGTEAFF
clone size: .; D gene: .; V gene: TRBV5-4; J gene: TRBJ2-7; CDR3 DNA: TGTGCCAGCAGCACCTATAGCGGCCGAGCCTACGAGCAGTACTTC; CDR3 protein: CASSTYSGRAYEQYF
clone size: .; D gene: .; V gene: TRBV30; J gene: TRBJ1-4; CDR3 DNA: TGTGCCTGGAGTTCGGGGGTGGATGAAAAACTGTTTTTT; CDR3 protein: CAWSSGVDEKLFF
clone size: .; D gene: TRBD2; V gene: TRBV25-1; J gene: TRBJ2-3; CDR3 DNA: TGTGCCAGCAGTGACCTAGCGGGCGCTAGCACAGATACGCAGTATTTT; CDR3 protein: CASSDLAGASTDTQYF
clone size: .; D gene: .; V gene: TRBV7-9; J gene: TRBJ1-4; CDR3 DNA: TGTGCCAGCAGCTTAGTGGGCGCTTTTTCCGAAAAACTGTTTTTT; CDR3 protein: CASSLVGAFSEKLFF
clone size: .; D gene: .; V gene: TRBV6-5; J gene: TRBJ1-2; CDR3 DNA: TGTGCCAGCAGTTACTCGGGGAGCTCGCGCTATGGCTACACCTTC; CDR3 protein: CASSYSGSSRYGYTF
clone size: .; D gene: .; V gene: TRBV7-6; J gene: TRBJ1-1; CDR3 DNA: TGTGCCAGCAGCCCCACGAGGGGGGGGCGAGGGGCTTTCTTT; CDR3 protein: CASSPTRGGRGAFF
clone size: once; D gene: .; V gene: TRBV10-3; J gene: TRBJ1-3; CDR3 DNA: TGTGCCATCAGTGAGTTAAGGAGCACCATATATTTT; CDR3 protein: CAISELRSTIYF
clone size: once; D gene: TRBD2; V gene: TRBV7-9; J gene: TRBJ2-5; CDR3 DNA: TGTGCCAGCAGCCGGGGGGGCCAAAGTGAAGAGACCCAGTACTTC; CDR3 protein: CASSRGGQSEETQYF
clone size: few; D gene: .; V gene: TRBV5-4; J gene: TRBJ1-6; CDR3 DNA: TGTGCCAGCAGCAAAAAAGGGGCCTATAATTCACCCCTCCACTTT; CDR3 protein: CASSKKGAYNSPLHF
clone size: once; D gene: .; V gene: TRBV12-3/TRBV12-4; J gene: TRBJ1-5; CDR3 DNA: TGTGCCAGCAGTTTGGCGGGGGCTCAGCCCCAGCATTTT; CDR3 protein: CASSLAGAQPQHF
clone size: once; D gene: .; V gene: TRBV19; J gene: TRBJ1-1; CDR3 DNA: TGTGCCAGTAGTTCCATCGATACAAACACTGAAGCTTTCTTT; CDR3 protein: CASSSIDTNTEAFF
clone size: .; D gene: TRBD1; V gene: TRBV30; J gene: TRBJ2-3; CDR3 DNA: TGTGCCTGGAACCGGGACAGGGGATCAGATACGCAGTATTTT; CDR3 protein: CAWNRDRGSDTQYF
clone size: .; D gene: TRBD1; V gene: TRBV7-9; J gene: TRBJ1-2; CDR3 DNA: TGTGCCAGCAGCTTAGAGGGACAGGTCTATGGCTACACCTTC; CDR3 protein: CASSLEGQVYGYTF
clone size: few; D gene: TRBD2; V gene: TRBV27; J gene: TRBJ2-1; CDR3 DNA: TGTGCCAGCACCAGTATAGCGGGGGGGCTGACGTACAATGAGCAGTTCTTC; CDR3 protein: CASTSIAGGLTYNEQFF
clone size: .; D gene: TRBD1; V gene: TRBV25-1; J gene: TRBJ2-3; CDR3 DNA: TGTGCCAGCAGTGGGCCCCCGGACAGGGGATCGGGAGATACGCAGTATTTT; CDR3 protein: CASSGPPDRGSGDTQYF
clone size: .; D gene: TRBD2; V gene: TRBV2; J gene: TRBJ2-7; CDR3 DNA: TGTGCCAGCAGCGGGAGCGGGGGGCGGCCCTACGAGCAGTACTTC; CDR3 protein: CASSGSGGRPYEQYF
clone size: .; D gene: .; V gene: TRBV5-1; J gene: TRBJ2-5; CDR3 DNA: TGCGCCAGCAGCCGCGCACCTAGCGAACAAGAGACCCAGTACTTC; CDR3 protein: CASSRAPSEQETQYF
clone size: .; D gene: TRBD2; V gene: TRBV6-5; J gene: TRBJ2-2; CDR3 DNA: TGTGCCAGCAGTTCCGGGGGGGCGGGCACCGGGGAGCTGTTTTTT; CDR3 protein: CASSSGGAGTGELFF
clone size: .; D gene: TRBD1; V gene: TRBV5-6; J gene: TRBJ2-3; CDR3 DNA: TGTGCCAGCACCCTAATGGGACAGCCACGCACAGATACGCAGTATTTT; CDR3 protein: CASTLMGQPRTDTQYF
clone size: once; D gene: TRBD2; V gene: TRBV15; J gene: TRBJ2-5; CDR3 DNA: TGTGCCACCAGCAGAGACGGGCGGGGGGGACCGGAGACCCAGTACTTC; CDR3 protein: CATSRDGRGGPETQYF
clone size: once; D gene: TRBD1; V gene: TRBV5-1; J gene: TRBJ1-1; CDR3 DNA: TGCGCCAGCAGCCCCTGGCCTGACAGGGTGAACACTGAAGCTTTCTTT; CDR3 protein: CASSPWPDRVNTEAFF
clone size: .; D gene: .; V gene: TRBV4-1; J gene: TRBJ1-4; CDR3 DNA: TGCGCCAGCAGCCGCACAGACAGCGCAACTAATGAAAAACTGTTTTTT; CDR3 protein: CASSRTDSATNEKLFF
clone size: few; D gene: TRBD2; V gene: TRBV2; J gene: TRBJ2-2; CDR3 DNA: TGTGCCAGCAGCCAAATGGGAGGGGCGTGGACCGGGGAGCTGTTTTTT; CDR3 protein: CASSQMGGAWTGELFF
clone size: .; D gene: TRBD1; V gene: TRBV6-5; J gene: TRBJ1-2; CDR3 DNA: TGTGCCAGCAGACCGGGACAGGGCGACTATGGCTACACCTTC; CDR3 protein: CASRPGQGDYGYTF
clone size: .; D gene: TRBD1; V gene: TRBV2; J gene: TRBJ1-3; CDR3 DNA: TGTGCCAGTACAGGGGGCTGGAGTGGAAACACCATATATTTT; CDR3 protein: CASTGGWSGNTIYF
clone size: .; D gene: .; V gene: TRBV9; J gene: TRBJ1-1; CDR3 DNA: TGTGCCAGCAGCCCCCGGCAGGTCAACACTGAAGCTTTCTTT; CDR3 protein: CASSPRQVNTEAFF
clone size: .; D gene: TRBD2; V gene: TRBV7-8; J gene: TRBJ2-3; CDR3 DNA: TGTGCCAGCAGCTTAGCCCCAGCGGGGGGGATCCGGGCAGATACGCAGTATTTT; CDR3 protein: CASSLAPAGGIRADTQYF
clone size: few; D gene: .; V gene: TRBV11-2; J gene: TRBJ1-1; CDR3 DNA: TGTGCCAGCAGCTTCGTCCCGGGACAGAACACTGAAGCTTTCTTT; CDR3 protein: CASSFVPGQNTEAFF
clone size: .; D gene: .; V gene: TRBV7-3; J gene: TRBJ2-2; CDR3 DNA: TGTGCCAGCAGGCCAGTTCGGAGCACCGGGGAGCTGTTTTTT; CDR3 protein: CASRPVRSTGELFF
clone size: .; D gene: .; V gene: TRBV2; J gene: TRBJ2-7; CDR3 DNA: TGTGCCAGCAGTGAATGGGGGCAGCTCTCCTACGAGCAGTACTTC; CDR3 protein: CASSEWGQLSYEQYF
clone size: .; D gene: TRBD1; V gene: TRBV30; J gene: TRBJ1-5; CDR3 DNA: TGTGCCTGGAGTCGCGGACAGGAGAATAGCAATCAGCCCCAGCATTTT; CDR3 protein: CAWSRGQENSNQPQHF
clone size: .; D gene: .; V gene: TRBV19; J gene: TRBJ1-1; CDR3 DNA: TGTGCCAGTACCGTCCGCACTGAAGCTTTCTTT; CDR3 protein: CASTVRTEAFF
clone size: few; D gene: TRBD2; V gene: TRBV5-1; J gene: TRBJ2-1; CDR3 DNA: TGCGCCAGCAGCTTGGCGGCTAGCGGGGGGTACAATGAGCAGTTCTTC; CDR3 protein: CASSLAASGGYNEQFF
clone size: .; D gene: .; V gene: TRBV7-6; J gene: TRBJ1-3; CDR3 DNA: TGTGCCAGCAGCTTAGGCCTACCCAACTCTGGAAACACCATATATTTT; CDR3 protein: CASSLGLPNSGNTIYF
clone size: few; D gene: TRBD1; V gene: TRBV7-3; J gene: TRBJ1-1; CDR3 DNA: TGTGCCAGCAGACCTAGACAGGGGGCGGACACTGAAGCTTTCTTT; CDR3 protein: CASRPRQGADTEAFF
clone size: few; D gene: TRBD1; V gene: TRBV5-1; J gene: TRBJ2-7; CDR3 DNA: TGCGCCAGCAGCTTGGGGACAGGGAGTCCCTACGAGCAGTACTTC; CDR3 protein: CASSLGTGSPYEQYF
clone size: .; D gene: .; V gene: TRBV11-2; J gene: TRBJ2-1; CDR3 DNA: TGTGCCAGCAGCTTAGATGGGGCTAGCGAAGGTGAGCAGTTCTTC; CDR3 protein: CASSLDGASEGEQFF
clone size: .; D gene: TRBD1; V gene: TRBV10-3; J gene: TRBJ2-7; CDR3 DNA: TGTGCCATCAGTGGGGAACAGGGGGCCTCCTACGAGCAGTACTTC; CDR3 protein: CAISGEQGASYEQYF
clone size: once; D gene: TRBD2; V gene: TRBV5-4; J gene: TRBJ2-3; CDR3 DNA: TGTGCCAGCAGCTTGGTGGGCGGACTAGCGGCGGATACGCAGTATTTT; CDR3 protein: CASSLVGGLAADTQYF
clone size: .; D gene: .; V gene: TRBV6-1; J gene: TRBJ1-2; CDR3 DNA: TGTGCCAGCAGTGAACCTGTTGATGGCTACACCTTC; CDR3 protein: CASSEPVDGYTF
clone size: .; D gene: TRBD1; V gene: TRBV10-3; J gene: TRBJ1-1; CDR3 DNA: TGTGCCATCAGTCCATCCGACAGGGGGAATACCGAAGCTTTCTTT; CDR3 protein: CAISPSDRGNTEAFF
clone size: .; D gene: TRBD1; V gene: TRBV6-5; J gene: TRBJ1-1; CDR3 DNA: TGTGCCAGCCGGACAGGGTTGGAGACTGAAGCTTTCTTT; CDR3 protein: CASRTGLETEAFF
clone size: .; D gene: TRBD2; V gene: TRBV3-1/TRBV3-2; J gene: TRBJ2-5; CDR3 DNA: TGTGCCAGCAGCCAAGTTACGGGGGGGAGGGAGACCCAGTACTTC; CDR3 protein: CASSQVTGGRETQYF
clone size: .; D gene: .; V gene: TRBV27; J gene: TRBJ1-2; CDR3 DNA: TGTGCCAGCAGTAGCAGGGGCTATGGCTACACCTTC; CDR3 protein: CASSSRGYGYTF
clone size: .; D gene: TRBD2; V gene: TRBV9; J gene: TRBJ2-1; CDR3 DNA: TGTGCCAGCAGCACTAGCGGGGGGGCCGAAGACAATGAGCAGTTCTTC; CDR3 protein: CASSTSGGAEDNEQFF
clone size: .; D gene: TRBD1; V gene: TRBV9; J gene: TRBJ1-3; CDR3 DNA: TGTGCCAGCAGTTCGACTCGACAGGGTACTGGAAACACCATATATTTT; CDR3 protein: CASSSTRQGTGNTIYF
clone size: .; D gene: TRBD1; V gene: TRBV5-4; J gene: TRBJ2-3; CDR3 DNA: TGTGCCAGCAGGGACAGGGGAGGCACAGATACGCAGTATTTT; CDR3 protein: CASRDRGGTDTQYF
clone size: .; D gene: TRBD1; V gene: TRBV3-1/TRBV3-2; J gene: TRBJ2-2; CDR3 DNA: TGTGCCAGCAGCCAAACAGGGGCGAACACCGGGGAGCTGTTTTTT; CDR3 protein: CASSQTGANTGELFF